The text below deals with one T cell receptor beta chain. Its specificity is unknown. This sample is drawn from a study of PD-1 blockade in classical Hodgkin lymphoma. Findings and caveats of the study: Reported baseline diversity: healthy donors highest, relapsed/refractory patients lowest.

The repertoire was sequenced with immunoSEQ multiplex PCR; TCRdb's copy has only in-frame clones and lacks some. Here the sample spans tens of thousands of clones, about two thirds being singletons. The CDR3 spans 15 residues. The V and J ends lost 5 bases and 2 bases, in that order; junction bases with no gene match: 5. Germline CDR1 is LNHDA and CDR2 is SQIVND (reference sequence). Autologous stem cell transplantation was followed by relapse in every patient, and brentuximab vedotin exposure varied. This sample comprised peripheral blood mononuclear cells (PBMCs), obtained before the second cycle of nivolumab. The chain combines TRBV19 with TRBJ2-3; 9 nucleotides agree with TRBD2. This receptor was obtained from a human donor with classical Hodgkin lymphoma. The CDR3 region has the DNA TGTGCCAGTAGTTCCAGCGGGGGGATCACAGATACGCAGTATTTT. Translation: CASSSSGGITDTQYF.